A selection of T cell receptor beta chains follows, all from one sample in a study of OX40 agonist ivuxolimab in advanced cancers. Libraries were prepared by immunoSEQ multiplex PCR; TCRdb keeps only in-frame clonotypes and omits some of them. This table holds tens of thousands of clones, around four fifths found once. The sequencing here drew on CD4+ or CD8+ T cells sorted from blood, taken in a trial of the OX40 agonist ivuxolimab. Receptors were obtained from an adult with an advanced solid tumor such as melanoma, head and neck, liver or kidney cancer. CDR3s include the opening cysteine and the closing phenylalanine or tryptophan. Each record gives: V gene, clone size, J gene, D gene, CDR3 DNA, CDR3 protein. A D gene is named only where the DNA matches it firmly. The size of a clone is reported for some rows only, either as once, few or many, or as a class for expanded clones.

V: TRBV5-8
size: .
J: TRBJ2-4
D: .
DNA: TGTGCCAGCAGCTTGGGACAGGCTACGAGGGACATTCAGTACTTC
CDR3: CASSLGQATRDIQYF

V: TRBV28
size: .
J: TRBJ2-1
D: .
DNA: TGTGCCACATACGGCCGGGGGACCGATAATTCCTACAATGAGCAGTTCTTC
CDR3: CATYGRGTDNSYNEQFF

V: TRBV19
size: .
J: TRBJ2-7
D: TRBD1
DNA: TGTGCCAGTAGTTCAAGGACAGGGGGGTCGTACGAGCAGTACTTC
CDR3: CASSSRTGGSYEQYF

V: TRBV30
size: once
J: TRBJ1-2
D: .
DNA: TGTGCCTGGAGTGTCGGCAGGGCCTCTAACTATGGCTACACCTTC
CDR3: CAWSVGRASNYGYTF

V: TRBV5-1
size: once
J: TRBJ2-3
D: .
DNA: TGCGCCAGCAGCTTGGATTGGGTCGACACAGATACGCAGTATTTT
CDR3: CASSLDWVDTDTQYF

V: TRBV30
size: .
J: TRBJ1-4
D: .
DNA: TGTGCCTGGAGCCGCGGACGGGGGAATGAAAAACTGTTTTTT
CDR3: CAWSRGRGNEKLFF

V: TRBV19
size: .
J: TRBJ2-7
D: TRBD1
DNA: TGTGCCAGTAGGGATACAGGGGGAGAAACCTACGAGCAGTACTTC
CDR3: CASRDTGGETYEQYF

V: TRBV6-1
size: .
J: TRBJ2-5
D: .
DNA: TGTGCCAGCAGTGAAAGGTTTCCGGCTGTTCAAGAGACCCAGTACTTC
CDR3: CASSERFPAVQETQYF

V: TRBV4-3
size: once
J: TRBJ2-7
D: .
DNA: TGCGCCAGCAGCCAAGATGGGCAGGGGACGGGGTACGAGCAGTACTTC
CDR3: CASSQDGQGTGYEQYF

V: TRBV5-1
size: .
J: TRBJ2-5
D: .
DNA: TGCGCCAGCAGCGCGTACCAAGAGACCCAGTACTTC
CDR3: CASSAYQETQYF

V: TRBV27
size: .
J: TRBJ1-6
D: .
DNA: TGTGCCAGCACCGACTATTGGGGGAGGCAAGCTAATTCACCCCTCCACTTT
CDR3: CASTDYWGRQANSPLHF

V: TRBV4-1
size: .
J: TRBJ2-7
D: .
DNA: TGCGCCAGCAGCCAAGGCCGGGAACTATACGAGCAGTACTTC
CDR3: CASSQGRELYEQYF

V: TRBV5-4
size: .
J: TRBJ2-2
D: .
DNA: TGTGCCAGCAGCTCGAGGGGGGTCACCGGGGAGCTGTTTTTT
CDR3: CASSSRGVTGELFF

V: TRBV6-5
size: once
J: TRBJ2-5
D: .
DNA: TGTGCCAGCAGCCGCCGGGAGAGTCAAGAGACCCAGTACTTC
CDR3: CASSRRESQETQYF

V: TRBV6-5
size: .
J: TRBJ2-5
D: TRBD2
DNA: TGTGCCAGCAGTTACTCCCCAGCGGGAGCTCGAGAGACCCAGTACTTC
CDR3: CASSYSPAGARETQYF

V: TRBV6-5
size: once
J: TRBJ2-7
D: TRBD1
DNA: TGTGCCAGCAGTACCCCGGGACAGGTTTACGAGCAGTACTTC
CDR3: CASSTPGQVYEQYF

V: TRBV15
size: .
J: TRBJ2-7
D: .
DNA: TGTGCCACCAGCAGGGACCCAACCTACGAGCAGTACTTC
CDR3: CATSRDPTYEQYF

V: TRBV7-9
size: .
J: TRBJ1-6
D: TRBD1
DNA: TGTGCCAGCAGACAGGGGGCGCGGAGATCACCCCTCCACTTT
CDR3: CASRQGARRSPLHF

V: TRBV11-2
size: .
J: TRBJ2-1
D: TRBD1
DNA: TGTGCCAGCAGCGCAGGGACAGATTATGAGCAGTTCTTC
CDR3: CASSAGTDYEQFF

V: TRBV7-3
size: .
J: TRBJ2-1
D: .
DNA: TGTGCCAGCAGCCCCGGGGGACACCTGCTGTACAATGAGCAGTTCTTC
CDR3: CASSPGGHLLYNEQFF

V: TRBV28
size: .
J: TRBJ2-5
D: .
DNA: TGTGCCAGCAGTAAAGGTGGGGGGGCGGAACAGACCCAGTACTTC
CDR3: CASSKGGGAEQTQYF

V: TRBV19
size: .
J: TRBJ2-3
D: .
DNA: TGTGCCAGTAGTCCTATTCCCGGACTGGAGTCAGATACGCAGTATTTT
CDR3: CASSPIPGLESDTQYF

V: TRBV7-2
size: .
J: TRBJ2-7
D: TRBD1
DNA: TGTGCCAGCAGCTTAAGACCAGGGACAGGGGAGGGCGAGCAGTACTTC
CDR3: CASSLRPGTGEGEQYF

V: TRBV30
size: .
J: TRBJ2-3
D: .
DNA: TGTGCCTGGAGCCGGGCCCGAGAGGATACGCAGTATTTT
CDR3: CAWSRAREDTQYF

V: TRBV15
size: .
J: TRBJ2-7
D: .
DNA: TGTGCCACCAGCAGAGACAAGGTTTCTTACGAGCAGTACTTC
CDR3: CATSRDKVSYEQYF

V: TRBV5-1
size: .
J: TRBJ2-2
D: TRBD1
DNA: TGCGCCAGCAGCGCCCATGGGCAGGGGGCCGGGTCCGGGGAGCTGTTTTTT
CDR3: CASSAHGQGAGSGELFF

V: TRBV7-9
size: .
J: TRBJ2-3
D: TRBD1
DNA: TGTGCCAGCAGCTTGGGGGACAGGCTCACAGATACGCAGTATTTT
CDR3: CASSLGDRLTDTQYF

V: TRBV28
size: .
J: TRBJ2-5
D: .
DNA: TGTGCCAGCAGTTCTGGGACAGGCGGGGGGGTGACCCAGTACTTC
CDR3: CASSSGTGGGVTQYF

V: TRBV28
size: .
J: TRBJ1-5
D: .
DNA: TGTGCCAGCAGACTTGGGGGGATCGGCAATCAGCCCCAGCATTTT
CDR3: CASRLGGIGNQPQHF

V: TRBV7-9
size: few
J: TRBJ1-5
D: .
DNA: TGTGCCAGCAGCCTTAACAGGGATCAGCCCCAGCATTTT
CDR3: CASSLNRDQPQHF

V: TRBV5-4
size: .
J: TRBJ2-4
D: .
DNA: TGTGCCAGCAGCTTGGAGGGCGGAGCCCAAAACATTCAGTACTTC
CDR3: CASSLEGGAQNIQYF

V: TRBV7-9
size: .
J: TRBJ2-3
D: .
DNA: TGTGCCAGCAGCTTAGGTCGGGGATCCACCAGGGATACGCAGTATTTT
CDR3: CASSLGRGSTRDTQYF

V: TRBV14
size: .
J: TRBJ1-2
D: .
DNA: TGTGCCAGCAGCCAACTTAACTATGGCTACACCTTC
CDR3: CASSQLNYGYTF

V: TRBV5-6
size: .
J: TRBJ2-3
D: .
DNA: TGTGCCAGCAGCAACCTGTTGCGGGCCACAGATACGCAGTATTTT
CDR3: CASSNLLRATDTQYF

V: TRBV19
size: .
J: TRBJ1-1
D: .
DNA: TGTGCCAGTAGTTTATCTGCAATTGGGGCTAACACTGAAGCTTTCTTT
CDR3: CASSLSAIGANTEAFF

V: TRBV7-2
size: few
J: TRBJ2-1
D: .
DNA: TGTGCCAGCAGCCCCCAGATAGTAAGCGGAAATGAGCAGTTCTTC
CDR3: CASSPQIVSGNEQFF

V: TRBV7-8
size: .
J: TRBJ1-1
D: .
DNA: TGTGCCAGCAGCTTAGGTCTGGCTGAAGCTTTCTTT
CDR3: CASSLGLAEAFF

V: TRBV28
size: .
J: TRBJ2-5
D: TRBD1
DNA: TGTGCCAGCAGCCCCGAGGGACAGGGGGAAGAGACCCAGTACTTC
CDR3: CASSPEGQGEETQYF

V: TRBV6-5
size: .
J: TRBJ2-2
D: .
DNA: TGTGCCAGCAGTCTACTAGTCACCGGGGAGCTGTTTTTT
CDR3: CASSLLVTGELFF

V: TRBV28
size: .
J: TRBJ1-3
D: .
DNA: TGTGCCAGCAGTCTAATGGGGGGAGGAAACACCATATATTTT
CDR3: CASSLMGGGNTIYF

V: TRBV4-2
size: .
J: TRBJ1-4
D: .
DNA: TGTGCCAGCAGCCAAGAGGGGCAGAGGGATGAAAAACTGTTTTTT
CDR3: CASSQEGQRDEKLFF

V: TRBV7-2
size: .
J: TRBJ2-7
D: .
DNA: TGTGCCAGCAGCTCAAACTGGTTCCCCGCCTACGAGCAGTACTTC
CDR3: CASSSNWFPAYEQYF

V: TRBV7-2
size: .
J: TRBJ2-1
D: TRBD2
DNA: TGTGCCAGCAGCTCAGGGGCTAGCGGGTCGTACAATGAGCAGTTCTTC
CDR3: CASSSGASGSYNEQFF

V: TRBV12-5
size: .
J: TRBJ2-1
D: .
DNA: TGTGCTAGTGGTGTGGACAATGAGCAGTTCTTC
CDR3: CASGVDNEQFF

V: TRBV4-3
size: .
J: TRBJ2-7
D: TRBD2
DNA: TGCGCCAGCAGCCAAGAACTAGCGGGATCGTACGAGCAGTACTTC
CDR3: CASSQELAGSYEQYF

V: TRBV6-4
size: .
J: TRBJ1-2
D: .
DNA: TGTGCCAGCAGTCGCGACAGAAACTATGGCTACACCTTC
CDR3: CASSRDRNYGYTF

V: TRBV28
size: .
J: TRBJ2-1
D: .
DNA: TGTGCCAGCAGTTACCTAAGACAGGTCAATGAGCAGTTCTTC
CDR3: CASSYLRQVNEQFF

V: TRBV10-2
size: .
J: TRBJ2-7
D: .
DNA: TGCGCCAGCAGACAAACAGGACAGTACGAGCAGTACTTC
CDR3: CASRQTGQYEQYF

V: TRBV5-1
size: .
J: TRBJ1-6
D: .
DNA: TGCGCCAGCAGCTTGGTTAAACTCGGACTGTTTAATTCACCCCTCCACTTT
CDR3: CASSLVKLGLFNSPLHF

V: TRBV5-6
size: .
J: TRBJ1-3
D: .
DNA: TGTGCCAGCAGCGGGGACATTAGCTCTGGAAACACCATATATTTT
CDR3: CASSGDISSGNTIYF

V: TRBV2
size: .
J: TRBJ2-7
D: .
DNA: TGTGCCAGCCTAAACATGAGCTCCTACGAGCAGTACTTC
CDR3: CASLNMSSYEQYF

V: TRBV27
size: .
J: TRBJ2-1
D: TRBD2
DNA: TGTGCCAGCAGACCGATAACATTGTGGGGACTAGCGGACAATGAGCAGTTCTTC
CDR3: CASRPITLWGLADNEQFF

V: TRBV4-1
size: .
J: TRBJ2-1
D: .
DNA: TGCGCCAGCAGCCAAATTTCCGGTCGGGGGCTAGGGGTCTACAATGAGCAGTTCTTC
CDR3: CASSQISGRGLGVYNEQFF

V: TRBV4-3
size: .
J: TRBJ1-2
D: .
DNA: TGCGCCAGCAGCCAAGACGGCTACTATGGCTACACCTTC
CDR3: CASSQDGYYGYTF

V: TRBV7-2
size: .
J: TRBJ2-2
D: .
DNA: TGTGCCAGCAGCTTAGCCGCGGTGAACACCGGGGAGCTGTTTTTT
CDR3: CASSLAAVNTGELFF

V: TRBV7-2
size: .
J: TRBJ2-7
D: .
DNA: TGTGCCAGCAGCTTTACAGGGATGCGCGAGCAGTACTTC
CDR3: CASSFTGMREQYF

V: TRBV18
size: .
J: TRBJ1-5
D: TRBD1
DNA: TGTGCCAGCTCACCGGGACAGGGGAGGGGGAATCAGCCCCAGCATTTT
CDR3: CASSPGQGRGNQPQHF